These 30 T cell receptor beta chains were sequenced from one sample in a study of blood T cell repertoires in COVID-19. The table came from immunoSEQ multiplex PCR; TCRdb's copy has only in-frame clones and leaves some out. The table records fewer than 150,000 clones, 86% of them present only once. The sequenced sample consisted of peripheral blood. The receptors come from a woman aged 50 to 65 who had recovered from COVID-19.

This clone was seen at least ten times. This chain links TRBV7-9 with TRBJ1-2, with 10 bases that match TRBD1. This CDR3 is 14 amino acids long. Germline V gene data show CDR1 as SEHNR and CDR2 as FQNEAQ (reference sequence). With 4 bases clipped from V and 4 bases from J, the junction kept 3 bases outside the gene matches. CDR3 bases: TGTGCCAGCAGCTCCGGGACAGGGGCCTATGGCTACACCTTC. It encodes CASSSGTGAYGYTF.

This clone has a single count. This rearrangement joins TRBV19 to TRBJ2-7, with D maybe TRBD2 (5 bases). The CDR3 has 16 amino acids. V lost 5 bases and J lost 0, with 17 bases in between. Germline V CDR1 and CDR2: LNHDA, SQIVND (reference sequence). The CDR3 spells CASSPGGGRSSYEQYF. The CDR3 DNA is TGTGCCAGTAGTCCTGGTGGCGGGCGGAGCTCCTACGAGCAGTACTTC.

Comment on this clone: Other nucleotide sequences in the sample specify the same CDR3. V is TRBV2 and J is TRBJ1-5; 7 bases map to TRBD1. CDR1 and CDR2 (germline): SNHLY, FYNNEI. The CDR3 contains 13 residues. With V trimmed by 6 bases and J by 4 bases, 3 bases remained unmatched. DNA of the CDR3: TGTGCCAGCAGAGAGACAGGGAATCAGCCCCAGCATTTT. It codes for CASRETGNQPQHF.

The chain has TRBV5-1 and TRBJ1-2, with a possible D match to TRBD1 (6 bases). The V and J ends lost 0 bases and 5 bases respectively, with 11 bases between them. Germline loops: CDR1 SGHRS, CDR2 YFSETQ. The CDR3 runs 14 residues. CDR3 DNA: TGCGCCAGCAGCTTGGGACAGGCCGCTTATGGCTACACCTTC. This encodes CASSLGQAAYGYTF.

This clone was detected once. In nucleotides, the CDR3 is TGTGCCAGCGTAGGGGGCACTGGAAACACCATATATTTT. Translated: CASVGGTGNTIYF. V usage is TRBV2 and J usage is TRBJ1-3; 7 nucleotides align to TRBD1. Trimming cost V 8 bases and J 2 bases; bases outside gene matches: 3. Germline assignment: CDR1 SNHLY and CDR2 FYNNEI. CDR3 length equals 13 residues.

The genes are TRBV12-5 and TRBJ1-2; D call uncertain. Germline loops: CDR1 LGHNT, CDR2 FRNRAP. The CDR3 has 12 residues. V was pared by 3 bases and J by 8 bases, with 10 bases between. The CDR3 DNA reads as TGTGCTAGTGGTTTCCCCCACCAGGGCTACACCTTC. It translates to CASGFPHQGYTF.

This chain uses TRBV6-1 with TRBJ1-6, with D possibly TRBD1 on 5 matching bases. The V end lost 0 bases, the J end lost 6 bases, and 15 bases lay between the germline ends. CDR3 length equals 17 residues. Per the germline V gene, CDR1 is MNHNS and CDR2 is SASEGT. This chain's CDR3 is CASSEALGGGGNSPLHF. In DNA form, the CDR3 reads TGTGCCAGCAGTGAAGCGCTGGGGGGGGGAGGTAATTCACCCCTCCACTTT.

The chain couples TRBV4-1 to TRBJ1-2; 8 positions match TRBD1. CDR1 and CDR2 (germline): MGHRA, YSYEKL. The CDR3 is 15 amino acids. The ends lost 2 bases at V and 4 bases at J; junction bases unmatched: 6. For the CDR3, the DNA is TGCGCCAGCAGCCAAACCGGGACAGGCTTCTATGGCTACACCTTC. The encoded protein is CASSQTGTGFYGYTF.

The genes are TRBV7-8 and TRBJ2-2, with a weak D call TRBD1 (6 bases). The CDR3 extends over 19 amino acids. Germline V gene lookup returns CDR1 SGHVS and CDR2 FQNEAQ. The V end lost 0 bases, the J end lost 1 base, and 18 bases lay between the germline ends. The CDR3 DNA sequence: TGTGCCAGCAGCTTAGCCCCATGGACAGCGACAGAGAACACCGGGGAGCTGTTTTTT. It codes for CASSLAPWTATENTGELFF.

This chain joins TRBV18 and TRBJ2-2, with a possible D match to TRBD1 (5 bases). Trimming took 3 bases from V and 3 from J, leaving 11 bases between them. Germline values: CDR1 KGHSH, CDR2 LQKENI. The CDR3 sequence is 15 residues long. CDR3 amino acids: CASSPIRADTGELFF. In nucleotides, the CDR3 is TGTGCCAGCTCACCGATCAGGGCCGACACCGGGGAGCTGTTTTTT.

DNA of the CDR3: TGTGCCAGCAGTCCGACGGGAACAGAGACCCAGTACTTC. It is translated as CASSPTGTETQYF. The J gene is TRBJ2-5, the V gene TRBV12-3 or TRBV12-4, with a weak D call TRBD2 (5 bases). V dropped 5 bases and J dropped 4 bases, with 11 bases sitting between them. This CDR3 region has 13 residues.

This chain uses TRBV7-3 with TRBJ2-1, with 8 bases fitting TRBD2. Germline CDR1 SGHTA, CDR2 FQGTGA. J lost 2 bases, V lost 5 bases, and 11 bases had no gene match. CDR3 length: 17 amino acids. DNA for the CDR3: TGTGCCAGCAGCCCTAACGAACTAGCGGCGACCTACAATGAGCAGTTCTTC. It translates to CASSPNELAATYNEQFF.

The chain joins TRBV20-1 to TRBJ2-3; D is uncertain. V lost 3 bases and J lost 2, with 12 bases in between. The germline CDR1 and CDR2 sequences are DFQATT and SNEGSKA (reference sequence). This CDR3 has 14 amino acids. The CDR3 reads CSASRGEITDTQYF. CDR3 nucleotides: TGCAGTGCTAGTCGCGGAGAAATCACAGATACGCAGTATTTT.

The chain links TRBV7-7 to TRBJ2-3; possible D gene TRBD2, 5 bases. CDR3 length equals 14 residues. The V and J ends lost 2 bases and 5 bases respectively, with 11 bases between them. Germline V lookup: CDR1 SSHAT, CDR2 FNYEAQ (reference sequence). The CDR3 is CASSLRGDGDTQYF. CDR3 DNA: TGTGCCAGCAGCTTACGGGGAGACGGAGATACGCAGTATTTT.

CDR3 region: CSSRDRGIGYTF. CDR3 DNA: TGCAGCTCCCGGGACAGGGGTATTGGCTACACCTTC. The V gene is TRBV29-1, the J gene TRBJ1-2; TRBD1 matches 10 bases. The CDR3 spans 12 residues. Germline V gives CDR1 SQVTM, CDR2 ANQGSEA. V trimming: 8 bases; J trimming: 7 bases; junction bases outside the gene matches: 7.

The CDR3 protein is CASRDSNYEQYF. The DNA for the CDR3 is TGTGCCAGCAGGGACAGTAACTACGAGCAGTACTTC. The gene calls are TRBV3-1 (or the pseudogene TRBV3-2) and TRBJ2-7; tentatively, D is TRBD1 (6 bases). The CDR3 spans 12 residues. CDR1 and CDR2 (germline): LGHDT, YNNKEL (reference sequence). V was pared by 6 bases and J by 3 bases, with 9 bases between.

This clone was counted between two and nine times. The chain links TRBV3-1 (or the pseudogene TRBV3-2) to TRBJ1-4; 10 bases fit TRBD1. Losses at the gene ends were 3 bases for V and 6 bases for J; bases not matched to a gene: 4. CDR1 is LGHDT, CDR2 YNNKEL, per germline (reference sequence). This CDR3 region has 15 residues. CDR3 amino acids: CASSHPGTGDEKLFF. Written as DNA, the CDR3 is TGTGCCAGCAGCCACCCCGGGACAGGGGATGAAAAACTGTTTTTT.

The chain carries TRBV5-1 and TRBJ1-1; maybe TRBD1 (6 bases). The CDR3 is 13 residues long. V lost 6 bases to trimming and J lost 4 bases, with 13 bases between them. Germline values: CDR1 SGHRS, CDR2 YFSETQ. In DNA, the CDR3 is TGCGCCAGCACCTCCCAGACAGGCACTGAAGCTTTCTTT. Translation gives CASTSQTGTEAFF.

This chain joins TRBV7-2 and TRBJ2-7, with D maybe TRBD2 (5 bases). Germline V gives CDR1 SGHTA, CDR2 FQGNSA. Trimming shortened V by 10 bases and J by 3 bases, and 22 bases separated the two germline ends. CDR3 size: 15 residues. CDR3 residues: CATQQVYGNLYEQYF. In nucleotides, the CDR3 is TGTGCCACCCAGCAGGTATACGGGAACCTCTACGAGCAGTACTTC.

The rearrangement joins TRBV6-5 to TRBJ2-3, with a weak D call TRBD1 (6 bases). Trimming took 7 bases from V and 1 from J, leaving 12 bases between them. CDR3 length equals 14 residues. Germline CDR1 and CDR2: MNHEY and SVGAGI. In DNA, the CDR3 is TGTGCCAGCATTCGGGACACCGGCACAGATACGCAGTATTTT. It is translated as CASIRDTGTDTQYF.

The chain uses TRBV7-8 and TRBJ2-5; D possibly corresponds to TRBD2 (6 bases). The V and J ends lost 5 bases and 0 bases respectively, with 16 bases between them. CDR3 length: 16 amino acids. Germline CDR1 is SGHVS and CDR2 is FQNEAQ. In DNA, the CDR3 is TGTGCCAGCAGCCAAAGAGTTTGGGGGGACCAAGAGACCCAGTACTTC. It yields the protein CASSQRVWGDQETQYF.

This clone has a handful of counts. The chain uses TRBV7-3 and TRBJ1-3, with D hard to call. CDR1 SGHTA and CDR2 FQGTGA come from the germline V gene. This CDR3 has 13 amino acids. The ends were cut back, 5 bases at V and 4 bases at J, with 9 bases in the middle. The CDR3 region is CASSRGAGNTIYF. The CDR3, as DNA: TGTGCCAGCAGCCGGGGAGCCGGAAACACCATATATTTT.

This clone was seen only once. The rearrangement uses TRBV29-1 and TRBJ1-1; TRBD1 aligns across 7 bases. In germline, CDR1 is SQVTM, CDR2 ANQGSEA. The ends lost 1 base at V and 6 bases at J; junction bases unmatched: 5. The length of the CDR3 is 13 residues. CDR3 nucleotide sequence: TGCAGCGTTGAAGGACAGGGCCCCCCTGAAGCTTTCTTT. This sequence encodes CSVEGQGPPEAFF.

This chain uses TRBV10-3 with TRBJ1-3; 10 bases match TRBD1. The CDR3 consists of 15 residues. The germline V gene has CDR1 ENHRY and CDR2 SYGVKD. Losses at the gene ends were 2 bases for V and 11 bases for J; bases not matched to a gene: 9. CDR3 in DNA: TGTGCCATCAGTGAGCCCGGGACAGGGGCCACACCCATATATTTT. Translating gives CAISEPGTGATPIYF.

The genes are TRBV18 and TRBJ1-1; TRBD1 aligns across 12 bases. The CDR3 contains 18 residues. The V and J ends lost 1 base and 5 bases, in that order; junction bases with no gene match: 11. In germline, CDR1 is KGHSH, CDR2 LQKENI. The CDR3 DNA reads TGTGCCAGCTCACCACTGACCGGGACAGGGGGCCCACGAACTGAAGCTTTCTTT. Translated: CASSPLTGTGGPRTEAFF.

The J gene is TRBJ1-4, the V gene TRBV29-1; D gene ambiguous. The CDR3 extends over 13 amino acids. Per germline, CDR1 SQVTM and CDR2 ANQGSEA. Trimming cost V 3 bases and J 10 bases, with 15 bases left between them. The CDR3 protein is CSVEGQVGGKLFF. CDR3 nucleotide sequence: TGCAGCGTTGAGGGTCAGGTCGGAGGAAAACTGTTTTTT.

This clone came up a few times. The chain couples TRBV7-2 to TRBJ2-1, with D perhaps matching TRBD1 (6 bases). The CDR3 loop spans 13 amino acids. Per the germline V gene, CDR1 is SGHTA and CDR2 is FQGNSA. Trimming took off 4 bases at V and 11 bases at J, with 15 bases between the two ends. The CDR3 protein is CASSSQGPSQQFF. DNA of the CDR3: TGTGCCAGCAGCTCACAGGGACCATCCCAGCAGTTCTTC.

V and J are TRBV7-3 and TRBJ2-3; 7 positions agree with TRBD2. The ends lost 5 bases at V and 0 bases at J; junction bases unmatched: 5. The CDR3 contains 15 residues. Germline lookup yields CDR1 SGHTA and CDR2 FQGTGA. As DNA, the CDR3 is TGTGCCAGCAGCATCAGCGGGGATAGCACAGATACGCAGTATTTT. Amino acids: CASSISGDSTDTQYF.

The V gene is TRBV15, the J gene TRBJ1-5; no clear D. Germline V gene sequence: CDR1 LNHNV, CDR2 YYDKDF (reference sequence). The CDR3 spans 18 residues. V lost 0 bases and J lost 9, with 24 bases in between. The CDR3, as DNA: TGTGCCACCAGCAGAGATCAGTGGTCACACGATTTAGCTCGGCCCCAGCATTTT. Translated, it gives CATSRDQWSHDLARPQHF.

The chain uses TRBV27 and TRBJ1-1, with 7 bases that match TRBD1. Germline assignment: CDR1 MNHEY and CDR2 SMNVEV (reference sequence). The V segment lost 1 base and the J segment 11 bases; nucleotides outside the gene matches: 7. The CDR3 covers 13 residues. The CDR3 sequence is CASSLLRGQRAFF. The CDR3 DNA follows: TGTGCCAGCAGTTTATTGAGGGGGCAGAGGGCTTTCTTT.